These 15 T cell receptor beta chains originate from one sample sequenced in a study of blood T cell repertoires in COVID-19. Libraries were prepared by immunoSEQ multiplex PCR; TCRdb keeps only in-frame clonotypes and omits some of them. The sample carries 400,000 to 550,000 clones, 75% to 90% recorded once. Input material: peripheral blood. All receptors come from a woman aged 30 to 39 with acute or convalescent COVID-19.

In nucleotides, the CDR3 is TGTGCCAGCAGCTTCAGGGGTATCAAGGAGACCCAGTACTTC. It codes for CASSFRGIKETQYF. The chain uses TRBV11-2 and TRBJ2-5; a possible D gene is TRBD1 (6 bases). V dropped 3 bases and J dropped 5 bases, with 13 bases sitting between them. The CDR3 has 14 amino acids. CDR1 and CDR2 from the germline V gene are SGHAT and FQNNGV.

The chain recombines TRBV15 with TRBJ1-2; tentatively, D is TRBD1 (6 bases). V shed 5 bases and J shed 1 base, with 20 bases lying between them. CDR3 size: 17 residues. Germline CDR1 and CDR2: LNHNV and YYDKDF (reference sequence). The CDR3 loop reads CATSPEMIGGVNYGYTF. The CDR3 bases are TGTGCCACCAGCCCAGAGATGATAGGGGGGGTTAACTATGGCTACACCTTC.

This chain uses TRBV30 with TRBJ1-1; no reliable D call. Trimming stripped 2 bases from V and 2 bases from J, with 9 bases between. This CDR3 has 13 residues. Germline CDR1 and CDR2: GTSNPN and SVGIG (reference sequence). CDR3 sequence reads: CAWSPPVNTEAFF. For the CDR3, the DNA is TGTGCCTGGAGTCCCCCTGTTAACACTGAAGCTTTCTTT.

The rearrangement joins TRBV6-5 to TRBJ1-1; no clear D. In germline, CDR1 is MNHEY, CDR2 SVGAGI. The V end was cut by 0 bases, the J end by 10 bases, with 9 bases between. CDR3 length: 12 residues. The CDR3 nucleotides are TGTGCCAGCAGTTACTCGAGGCAGCCAGCTTTCTTT. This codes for CASSYSRQPAFF.

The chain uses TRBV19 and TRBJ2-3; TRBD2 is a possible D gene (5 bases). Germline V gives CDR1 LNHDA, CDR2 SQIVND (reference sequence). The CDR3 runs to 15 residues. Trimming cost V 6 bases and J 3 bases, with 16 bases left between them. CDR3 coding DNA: TGTGCCAGTAGCGACGGGCCCTCGGGGACAGATACGCAGTATTTT. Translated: CASSDGPSGTDTQYF. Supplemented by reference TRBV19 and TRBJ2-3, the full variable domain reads DGGITQSPKYLFRKEGQNVTLSCEQNLNHDAMYWYRQDPGQGLRLIYYSQIVNDFQKGDIAEGYSVSREKKESFPLTVTSAQKNPTAFYLCASSDGPSGTDTQYFGPGTRLTVL.

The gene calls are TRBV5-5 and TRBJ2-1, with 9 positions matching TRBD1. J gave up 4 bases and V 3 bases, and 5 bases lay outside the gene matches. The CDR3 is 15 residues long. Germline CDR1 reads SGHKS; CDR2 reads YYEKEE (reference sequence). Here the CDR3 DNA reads TGTGCCAGCAGCTCCCCGGGACAGGGATACAATGAGCAGTTCTTC. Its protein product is CASSSPGQGYNEQFF.

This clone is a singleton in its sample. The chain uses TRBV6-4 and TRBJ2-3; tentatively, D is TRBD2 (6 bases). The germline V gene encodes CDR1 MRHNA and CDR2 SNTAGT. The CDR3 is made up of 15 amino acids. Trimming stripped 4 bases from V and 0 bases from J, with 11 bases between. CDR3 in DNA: TGTGCCAGCAGTGCGGCGGCGGGGAGCACAGATACGCAGTATTTT. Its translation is CASSAAAGSTDTQYF.

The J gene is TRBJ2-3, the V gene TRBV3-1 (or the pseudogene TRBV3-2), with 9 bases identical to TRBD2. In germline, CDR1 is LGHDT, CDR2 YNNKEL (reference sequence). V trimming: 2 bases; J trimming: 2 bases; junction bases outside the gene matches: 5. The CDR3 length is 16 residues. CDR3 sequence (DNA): TGTGCCAGCAGCCAAAAAGCGGGGGGTTCCACAGATACGCAGTATTTT. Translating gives CASSQKAGGSTDTQYF.

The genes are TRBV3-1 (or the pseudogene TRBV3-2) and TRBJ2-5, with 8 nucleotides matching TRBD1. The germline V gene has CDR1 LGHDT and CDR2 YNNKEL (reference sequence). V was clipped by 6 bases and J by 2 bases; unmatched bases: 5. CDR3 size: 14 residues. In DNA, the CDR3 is TGTGCCAGCAGAAGGAACAGGGGGCAAGAGACCCAGTACTTC. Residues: CASRRNRGQETQYF.

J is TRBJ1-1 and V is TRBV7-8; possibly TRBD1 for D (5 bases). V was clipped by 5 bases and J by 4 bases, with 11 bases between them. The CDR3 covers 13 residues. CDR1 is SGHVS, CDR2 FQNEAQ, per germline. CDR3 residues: CASSRGGGTEAFF. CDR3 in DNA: TGTGCCAGCAGCCGGGGGGGAGGCACTGAAGCTTTCTTT.

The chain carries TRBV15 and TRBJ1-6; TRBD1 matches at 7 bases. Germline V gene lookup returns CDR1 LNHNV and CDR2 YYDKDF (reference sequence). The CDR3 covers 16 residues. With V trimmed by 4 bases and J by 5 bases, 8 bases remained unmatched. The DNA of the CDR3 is TGTGCCACCAGCATTACGACAGGGATTGATAATTCACCCCTCCACTTT. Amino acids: CATSITTGIDNSPLHF.

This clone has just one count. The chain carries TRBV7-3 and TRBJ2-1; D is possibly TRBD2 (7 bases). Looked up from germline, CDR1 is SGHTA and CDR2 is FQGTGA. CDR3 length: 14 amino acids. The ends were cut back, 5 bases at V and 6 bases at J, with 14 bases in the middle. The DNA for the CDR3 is TGTGCCAGCAGCCTGGGAGGGGGGCTCAATGAGCAGTTCTTC. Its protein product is CASSLGGGLNEQFF.

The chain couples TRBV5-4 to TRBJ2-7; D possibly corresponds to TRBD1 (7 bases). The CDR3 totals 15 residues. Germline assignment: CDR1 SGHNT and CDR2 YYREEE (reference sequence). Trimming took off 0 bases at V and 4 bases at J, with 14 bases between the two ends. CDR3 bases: TGTGCCAGCAGCTTGGAGGCAGGGGGGTTGTACGAGCAGTACTTC. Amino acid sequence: CASSLEAGGLYEQYF.

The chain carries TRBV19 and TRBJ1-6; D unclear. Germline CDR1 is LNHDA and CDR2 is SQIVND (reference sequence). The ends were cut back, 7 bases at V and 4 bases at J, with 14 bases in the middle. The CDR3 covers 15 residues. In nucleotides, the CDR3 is TGTGCCAGTACCCTCGCGGCGTCTTATAATTCACCCCTCCACTTT. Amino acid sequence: CASTLAASYNSPLHF.

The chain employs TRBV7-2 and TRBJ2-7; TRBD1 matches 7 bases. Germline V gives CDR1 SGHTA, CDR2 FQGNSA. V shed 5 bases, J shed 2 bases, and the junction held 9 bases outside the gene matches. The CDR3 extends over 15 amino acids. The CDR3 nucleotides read TGTGCCAGCAGCACCACCGGGACAGAGACCTACGAGCAGTACTTC. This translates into CASSTTGTETYEQYF.